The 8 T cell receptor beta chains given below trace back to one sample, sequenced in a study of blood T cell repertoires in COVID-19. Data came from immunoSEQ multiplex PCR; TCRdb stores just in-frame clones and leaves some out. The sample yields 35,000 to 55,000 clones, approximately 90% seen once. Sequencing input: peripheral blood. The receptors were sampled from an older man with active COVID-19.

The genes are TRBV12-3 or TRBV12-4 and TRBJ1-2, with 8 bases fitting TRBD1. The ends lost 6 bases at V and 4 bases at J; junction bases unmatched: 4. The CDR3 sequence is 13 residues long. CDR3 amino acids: CASRRQGSYGYTF. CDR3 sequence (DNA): TGTGCCAGCAGGAGACAGGGGAGCTATGGCTACACCTTC.

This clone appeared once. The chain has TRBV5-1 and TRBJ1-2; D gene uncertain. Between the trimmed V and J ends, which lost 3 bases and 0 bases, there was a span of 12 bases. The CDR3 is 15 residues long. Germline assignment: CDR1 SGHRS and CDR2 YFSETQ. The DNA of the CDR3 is TGCGCCAGCAGCTCCCAACCTACAGCTAACTATGGCTACACCTTC. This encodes CASSSQPTANYGYTF.

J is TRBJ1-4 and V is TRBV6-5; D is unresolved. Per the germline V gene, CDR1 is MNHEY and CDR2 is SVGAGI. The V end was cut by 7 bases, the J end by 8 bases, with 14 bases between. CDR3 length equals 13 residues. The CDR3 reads CASTPTIQEKLFF. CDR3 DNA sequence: TGTGCCAGCACCCCGACTATCCAGGAAAAACTGTTTTTT.

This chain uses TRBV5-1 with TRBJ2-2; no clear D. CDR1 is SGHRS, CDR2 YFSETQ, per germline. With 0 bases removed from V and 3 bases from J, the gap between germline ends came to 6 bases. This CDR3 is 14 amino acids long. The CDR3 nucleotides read TGCGCCAGCAGCTTGGGAGAGGACACCGGGGAGCTGTTTTTT. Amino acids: CASSLGEDTGELFF.

The CDR3 sequence: CASTAGTVGNTIYF. The DNA of the CDR3 is TGCGCCAGCACAGCCGGGACAGTTGGAAACACCATATATTTT. The chain links TRBV10-1 to TRBJ1-3; TRBD1 aligns across 7 bases. The germline CDR1 and CDR2 sequences are WNHNN and SYGVQD (reference sequence). V lost 7 bases and J lost 3; bases outside the gene matches: 6. This CDR3 comprises 14 residues.

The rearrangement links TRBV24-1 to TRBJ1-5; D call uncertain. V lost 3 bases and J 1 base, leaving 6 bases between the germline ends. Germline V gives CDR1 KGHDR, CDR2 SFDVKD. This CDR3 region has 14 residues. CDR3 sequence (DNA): TGTGCCACCAGTGATGACACCAGCAATCAGCCCCAGCATTTT. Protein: CATSDDTSNQPQHF.

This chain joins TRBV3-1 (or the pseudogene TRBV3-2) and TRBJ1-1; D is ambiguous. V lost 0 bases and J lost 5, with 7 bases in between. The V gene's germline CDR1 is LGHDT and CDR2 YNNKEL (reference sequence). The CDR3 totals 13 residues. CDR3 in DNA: TGTGCCAGCAGCCAAGATGGAGTTACTGAAGCTTTCTTT. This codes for CASSQDGVTEAFF.

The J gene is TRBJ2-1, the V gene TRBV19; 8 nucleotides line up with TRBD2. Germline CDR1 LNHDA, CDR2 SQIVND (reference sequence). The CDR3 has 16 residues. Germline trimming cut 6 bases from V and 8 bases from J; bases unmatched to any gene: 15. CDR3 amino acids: CASSPWTSSSPDEQFF. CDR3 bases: TGTGCCAGTAGCCCGTGGACTAGCTCGAGTCCCGATGAGCAGTTCTTC.